This entry is about one T cell receptor beta chain. Repertoires were generated with immunoSEQ multiplex PCR, while TCRdb's copy carries only in-frame clones and drops some. The table has roughly 430,000 clones, 88% seen once. The data were obtained in a study of blood T cell repertoires in COVID-19. There are 12 residues in the CDR3. CDR1 SNHLY and CDR2 FYNNEI come from the germline V gene. V was trimmed by 5 bases and J by 4 bases, leaving 8 bases between them. Sequenced: PBMCs or T cells enriched from blood (not recorded which). The TCR originated in a woman aged 40 to 50 with acute COVID-19. This rearrangement joins TRBV2 to TRBJ1-2; TRBD1 might be the D (5 bases). CDR3 protein: CASSSDSYGYTF. CDR3 nucleotides: TGTGCCAGCAGTTCCGACAGCTATGGCTACACCTTC.